A single sample gave rise to the 29 T cell receptor beta chains below, sequenced in a study of tumor-infiltrating lymphocytes in primary liver carcinoma. Unsorted whole blood yielded blood RNA, and germline DNA was extracted as well. The template, about 540 ng total RNA, yielded TCR beta cDNA made with a constant-region primer. Generation of the TCR beta libraries relied on three nested multiplex PCR rounds using slightly modified ARM-PCR. TRBV1-TRBV30 forward primers and a C-beta reverse primer were used in the first two PCR rounds, which each ran for 10 cycles. MiXCR was run by TCRdb on the multiplex PCR reads, yielding one entry per CDR3 protein. This table holds 300,000 to 400,000 distinct CDR3 sequences, around 60% found once. The sequenced sample was peripheral blood. The receptors stem from a middle-aged man with primary liver carcinoma and hepatitis B virus infection.

About this clonotype: A junction end diverges from the germline sequence, so it may reflect a read error. The V gene is TRBV11-1, the J gene TRBJ2-1, with D unclear. The CDR3 is 13 residues long. Looked up from germline, CDR1 is SGHAT and CDR2 is FQDESV (reference sequence). The CDR3 sequence is CASSLESLGYQFF. The CDR3 DNA follows: TGTGCTAGCAGCTTAGAGAGTTTGGGGTACCAGTTCTTC.

The chain carries TRBV11-2 and TRBJ2-1; D possibly corresponds to TRBD2 (6 bases). The CDR3 has 14 residues. Germline V gene lookup returns CDR1 SGHAT and CDR2 FQNNGV. CDR3 in amino acids: CVSSSRDLNNEQFF. The CDR3 DNA reads as TGTGTCAGTAGCTCCAGGGACTTAAACAATGAGCAGTTCTTC.

This rearrangement joins TRBV4-1 to TRBJ2-7, with D perhaps given as TRBD1 or TRBD2 (5 bases each). Germline CDR1 MGHRA, CDR2 YSYEKL. This CDR3 comprises 17 residues. V was clipped by 3 bases and J by 2 bases, with 20 bases between them. In DNA form, the CDR3 reads TGCGCCAGCAGCCATGCTACCTTAGTGGGACCTACCTACGAGCAGTACTTC. It encodes CASSHATLVGPTYEQYF.

Points on this clonotype: A much larger clone differs from this one at a single base, so this may be a read error. This rearrangement joins TRBV10-2 to TRBJ2-1, with D unclear. Trimming cost V 0 bases and J 9 bases, with 12 bases left between them. Germline loops: CDR1 WSHSY, CDR2 SAAADI. The CDR3 contains 14 residues. The CDR3 bases are TGCGCCAGCAGTGAGTCTAGTGAGGCTGCTGAGCAGTTCTTC. Translated: CASSESSEAAEQFF.

This clonotype was seen repeatedly, ten times or more. The rearrangement uses TRBV14 and TRBJ2-1; 8 positions match TRBD2. The V and J ends lost 1 base and 11 bases, in that order; junction bases with no gene match: 1. The CDR3 totals 12 residues. Germline assignment: CDR1 SGHDN and CDR2 FVKESK. The chain's CDR3 is CASSQGLAKQFF. CDR3 nucleotides: TGTGCCAGCAGCCAAGGACTAGCGAAGCAGTTCTTC.

The chain carries TRBV29-1 and TRBJ2-1; a weak D match, TRBD2 (6 bases). CDR3 length equals 12 residues. The germline V gene encodes CDR1 SQVTM and CDR2 ANQGSEA. Trimming left V 7 bases short and J 9 bases short, with 16 bases between. The CDR3: CSAATSRFEQFF. The CDR3 region has the DNA TGCAGCGCGGCGACTAGTCGGTTTGAGCAGTTCTTC.

Turning to this clonotype: The junction differs from germline at one of its ends, possibly a read error. The J gene is TRBJ2-3, the V gene TRBV7-9; 7 nucleotides align to TRBD2. Germline CDR1 is SEHNR and CDR2 is FQNEAQ (reference sequence). The CDR3 runs 15 residues. The CDR3 is CGSSSAGARTDTQYF. DNA for the CDR3: TGTGGCAGCAGCTCCGCGGGAGCCCGGACAGATACGCAGTATTTT.

V gene TRBV5-1 combines with J gene TRBJ2-5; perhaps TRBD2 as D (5 bases). The CDR3 loop spans 12 amino acids. The V end was cut by 8 bases, the J end by 0 bases, with 8 bases between. The germline V gene encodes CDR1 SGHRS and CDR2 YFSETQ. The DNA for the CDR3 is TGCGCCAGTAGCGTTTACCAAGAGACCCAGTACTTC. It is translated as CASSVYQETQYF.

This clonotype was recorded at least ten times. The gene calls are TRBV12-3 or TRBV12-4 and TRBJ2-5; TRBD2 is a possible D gene (5 bases). Trimming stripped 2 bases from V and 4 bases from J, with 14 bases between. The CDR3 runs to 15 residues. This CDR3 is CASSLRGEGRETQYF. DNA of the CDR3: TGTGCCAGCAGTTTACGGGGTGAGGGTCGAGAGACCCAGTACTTC.

The chain combines TRBV5-1 with TRBJ1-1; D unresolved. The CDR3 is 11 amino acids. V was pared by 9 bases and J by 6 bases, with 12 bases between. Germline values: CDR1 SGHRS, CDR2 YFSETQ. The CDR3 bases are TGCGCCAATATGCTTCTCTCTGAAGCTTTCTTT. Translated: CANMLLSEAFF.

This clonotype has ten or more counts. The V gene is TRBV6-1, the J gene TRBJ1-5; the D is unclear. The CDR3 contains 15 residues. The V gene's germline CDR1 is MNHNS and CDR2 SASEGT. V was clipped by 3 bases and J by 0 bases, with 9 bases between them. CDR3 loop: CASSEATISNQPQHF. In nucleotides, the CDR3 is TGTGCCAGCAGTGAGGCAACTATTAGCAATCAGCCCCAGCATTTT.

As for this clonotype: Because the CDR3 is missing its conserved closing phenylalanine or tryptophan, this is likely a read error. The gene calls are TRBV11-2 and TRBJ2-7, with 8 bases that match TRBD2. The CDR3 has 17 amino acids. The germline CDR1 and CDR2 sequences are SGHAT and FQNNGV. The CDR3 spells CARSSIGTSHIRVRQYL. In nucleotides, the CDR3 is TGTGCCCGCAGCTCGATCGGGACTAGTCACATTAGAGTGAGGCAGTACCTC.

This chain connects TRBV18 to TRBJ1-5; D gene unclear. This CDR3 is built from 15 residues. Germline-derived CDR1 and CDR2 are KGHSH and LQKENI. Trimming pared 3 bases from V and 0 bases from J, leaving 9 bases between. The chain's CDR3 is CASSPRHNSNQPQHF. The CDR3 DNA reads TGTGCCAGCTCACCTCGACACAATAGCAATCAGCCCCAGCATTTT.

Ten or more counts support this clonotype. This chain links TRBV12-3 or TRBV12-4 with TRBJ1-2, with 7 bases lining up with TRBD1. The trim removed 6 bases at V and 7 bases at J, leaving 8 bases unmatched. The CDR3 has 13 amino acids. CDR3 DNA: TGTGCCAGCAGCCTTCCTACAGGGGCTGGCTACACCTTC. Its protein product is CASSLPTGAGYTF.

Notes on this clonotype: A read error may produce the germline difference seen at one junction end. The CDR3 is CARSSTRSRDRFNEQFF. The CDR3 DNA reads TGTGCCAGAAGCTCAACCAGGTCCCGGGACCGTTTCAATGAGCAGTTCTTT. The J gene is TRBJ2-1, the V gene TRBV11-3; the D gene could be TRBD1 or TRBD2 (5 bases each). The CDR3 loop spans 17 amino acids. Germline assignment: CDR1 SGHNT and CDR2 YENEEA.

This clonotype has more than one count but fewer than ten. The chain combines TRBV5-1 with TRBJ2-7; 12 bases match TRBD1. Germline V gene data show CDR1 as SGHRS and CDR2 as YFSETQ. The J segment lost 7 bases and the V segment lost 0 bases, leaving 8 bases of the junction unmatched. This CDR3 spans 16 amino acids. Here the CDR3 DNA reads TGCGCCAGCAGCTTGGCCCCCGGGACAGGGGGCCAAGAGCAGTACTTC. It yields the protein CASSLAPGTGGQEQYF.

This clonotype was picked up many times. The chain recombines TRBV4-2 with TRBJ2-1; the match to TRBD2 covers 7 bases. The CDR3 has 19 residues. Unmatched junction bases numbered 15, after V lost 0 bases and J lost 4 bases. The germline CDR1 and CDR2 sequences are LGHNA and YNFKEQ. CDR3 bases: TGTGCCAGCAGCCAAGAGGGAGGGCCTGAGGGAAAGTTGTACAATGAGCAGTTCTTC. Its translation: CASSQEGGPEGKLYNEQFF.

This chain joins TRBV7-9 and TRBJ2-2, with D possibly matching TRBD1 (5 bases). Trimming left V 5 bases short and J 0 bases short, with 10 bases between. The CDR3 totals 15 residues. In germline, CDR1 is SEHNR, CDR2 FQNEAQ (reference sequence). The CDR3 reads CASSPRAANTGELFF. The DNA of the CDR3 is TGTGCCAGCAGCCCCAGGGCTGCGAACACCGGGGAGCTGTTTTTT.

Concerning this clonotype itself: At one boundary the junction diverges from the germline segment, which might be a read error. The chain uses TRBV5-4 and TRBJ2-5, with a possible D match to TRBD1 (6 bases). This CDR3 spans 13 amino acids. In germline, CDR1 is SGHNT, CDR2 YYREEE (reference sequence). CDR3 bases: TGTGCCAGCAACTTGGACAGTAAAGAGACCCAGTACTTC. Amino acid sequence: CASNLDSKETQYF.

The chain is built from TRBV30 and TRBJ2-3; 8 nucleotides line up with TRBD1. Unmatched junction bases numbered 16, after V lost 4 bases and J lost 1 base. The germline V gene encodes CDR1 GTSNPN and CDR2 SVGIG (reference sequence). This CDR3 has 18 amino acids. The CDR3 protein is CAWNPELQGARGTDTQYF. As DNA, the CDR3 is TGTGCCTGGAACCCCGAATTGCAGGGGGCGCGGGGCACAGATACGCAGTATTTT.

This chain links TRBV5-5 with TRBJ1-5; 9 bases match TRBD1. The CDR3 is made up of 20 amino acids. The germline gives CDR1 SGHKS, CDR2 YYEKEE (reference sequence). Losses at the gene ends were 3 bases for V and 0 bases for J; bases not matched to a gene: 16. The CDR3 loop is CASSSLGTGPREDSNQPQHF. CDR3 nucleotide sequence: TGTGCCAGCAGCTCACTCGGGACAGGGCCCAGGGAAGATAGCAATCAGCCCCAGCATTTT.

The genes are TRBV11-3 and TRBJ2-5; D assignment may be TRBD1 or TRBD2 (6 bases each). V was clipped by 0 bases and J by 11 bases, with 19 bases between them. This CDR3 is built from 15 residues. Germline V gives CDR1 SGHNT, CDR2 YENEEA. CDR3 sequence (DNA): TGTGCCAGCAGCTTAGATCAGGGGAGGCAAGGGACTCAGTACTTC. It specifies CASSLDQGRQGTQYF.

The V gene is TRBV11-2, the J gene TRBJ2-7, with 11 bases aligning to TRBD2. CDR3 size: 16 residues. V lost 5 bases and J lost 6; bases outside the gene matches: 12. Per germline, CDR1 SGHAT and CDR2 FQNNGV. The CDR3 DNA reads as TGTGCCAGCAGCCACCTTAGCGGGAGGGCCCTGTGCGAGCAGTACTTC. It encodes CASSHLSGRALCEQYF.

This clonotype has a handful of counts. A junction boundary mismatches the germline segment, possibly from a read error. The chain recombines TRBV11-1 with TRBJ2-1, with D perhaps TRBD2 (6 bases). Looked up from germline, CDR1 is SGHAT and CDR2 is FQDESV (reference sequence). This CDR3 has 15 amino acids. CDR3 in DNA: TGTACCAGCAGCCGACGGGGAGGACCATACAATGAGCAGTTCTTC. It specifies CTSSRRGGPYNEQFF.

This chain joins TRBV5-1 and TRBJ2-1; 8 nucleotides match TRBD2. Germline loops: CDR1 SGHRS, CDR2 YFSETQ. CDR3 length equals 15 residues. V shed 2 bases and J 3 bases; nucleotides not matched to a gene: 4. The CDR3 nucleotides are TGCGCCAGCAGCTTAAGCGGGAGCGACTACAATGAGCAGTTCTTC. As protein: CASSLSGSDYNEQFF.

As concerns this clonotype: With a much larger clone just one base away, this may be a read error. This sequence joins TRBV5-6 and TRBJ2-1; TRBD2 matches 9 bases. This CDR3 has 18 residues. The germline V gene has CDR1 SGHDT and CDR2 YYEEEE. The trim removed 4 bases at V and 0 bases at J, leaving 11 bases unmatched. CDR3 in DNA: TGTGCCAGCAGCGGAAGGACTAGCGAGCTCCTCTCCTACAATGAGCAGTTCTTC. As protein: CASSGRTSELLSYNEQFF. Full variable domain (rest looked up from reference TRBV5-6 and TRBJ2-1): DAGVTQSPTHLIKTRGQQVTLRCSPKSGHDTVSWYQQALGQGPQFIFQYYEEEERQRGNFPDRFSGHQFPNYSSELNVNALLLGDSALYLCASSGRTSELLSYNEQFFGPGTRLTVL.

V is TRBV11-2 and J is TRBJ1-1; D not certain. This CDR3 spans 17 amino acids. The germline V gene encodes CDR1 SGHAT and CDR2 FQNNGV. V lost 10 bases and J 4 bases, leaving 28 bases between the germline ends. CDR3 bases: TGTGCCAACAACTTAGTCCCCTTAAACAGAGGTGGCACTGAAGCTTTCTTT. This codes for CANNLVPLNRGGTEAFF. Combining the CDR3 with reference TRBV11-2 and TRBJ1-1 gives the whole variable domain EAGVAQSPRYKIIEKRQSVAFWCNPISGHATLYWYQQILGQGPKLLIQFQNNGVVDDSQLPKDRFSAERLKGVDSTLKIQPAKLEDSAVYLCANNLVPLNRGGTEAFFGQGTRLTVV.

This clonotype appeared many times. The rearrangement joins TRBV10-3 to TRBJ2-7; 8 bases align to TRBD2. This CDR3 has 15 residues. In germline, CDR1 is ENHRY, CDR2 SYGVKD. The trim removed 0 bases at V and 4 bases at J, leaving 5 bases unmatched. The CDR3 DNA reads TGTGCCATCAGTGAGTCTTCGGGAGGGCCGTACGAGCAGTACTTC. Its translation is CAISESSGGPYEQYF.

The sample holds a few counts of this clonotype. This may come from a read error, since a much larger clone is one base off. The chain uses TRBV4-2 and TRBJ2-7, with a possible D match to TRBD1 (5 bases). The V and J ends lost 4 bases and 5 bases respectively, with 12 bases between them. Germline CDR1 LGHNA, CDR2 YNFKEQ. This CDR3 has 13 residues. CDR3 sequence reads: CASSRGRDHEQYF. The DNA for the CDR3 is TGTGCCAGCAGCCGAGGCAGGGATCACGAGCAGTACTTC.